This T cell receptor beta chain was identified during a study of T cell changes during pregnancy in multiple sclerosis. The table came from immunoSEQ multiplex PCR; TCRdb's copy has only in-frame clones and leaves some out. The data show about 120,000 clones, roughly 90% seen once. V lost 4 bases, J lost 5 bases, and 16 bases lay in between. Germline CDR1 and CDR2: WSHSY and SAAADI. This CDR3 has 15 residues. This clonotype was sampled from a female donor with multiple sclerosis, enrolled in a pregnancy study. The material sequenced was peripheral blood, taken in the third trimester of pregnancy. The V and J genes are TRBV10-2 and TRBJ2-3; D is unclear. CDR3 residues: CASSGMSSPRDTQYF. The CDR3 DNA reads TGCGCCAGCAGTGGTATGAGTTCCCCCCGAGATACGCAGTATTTT.